This T cell receptor beta chain was sequenced during a study of blood T cell repertoires in COVID-19 (dated by TCRdb to the early 2020s). About the study as a whole: Samples from collaborators originated in the United States, Italy and Spain and spanned both the acute and convalescent phases of COVID-19. The samples were drawn from the first 160 participants of the ongoing ImmuneRACE study and from 1,254 subjects provided by 6 global collaborators. Where HLA class I and class II types were available, the types were taken from metadata supplied by the sample provider, not from assay-based typing. The prospective study material was composed of cDNA or gDNA derived from T cells, B-cell-depleted T cells, or PBMCs. Nearly every sample came with metadata listing a de-identified subject ID, COVID-19 status, age in years and sex. The repertoires were released in a freely available public database intended as a resource for research on the immune response to SARS-CoV-2. The dataset comprised deeply sampled blood TCRbeta repertoires from subjects exposed to, actively infected with, or recovered from COVID-19. The full study reports these points: Clinical and demographic metadata were provided uncurated, with the amount varying by source and participant.

The immunoSEQ Assay, a bias-controlled multiplex PCR, was used to amplify TCRbeta CDR3 regions from genomic DNA. The authors processed their data as follows. Within the assay, amplification of reference gene primers was used to estimate how many nucleated cells each sample contained. To quantify the absolute abundance of each unique TCRbeta CDR3 rearrangement, sequence reads were collapsed and filtered. For each sample, productive Simpson clonality was calculated as the square root of Simpson's diversity index over productive rearrangements. TCRdb took this table from immuneACCESS and kept in-frame rearrangements with V and J called. Such tables lack part of the clones; where checked against another copy, unresolved V genes explain under half of the gap, and the rest is unexplained. V and J calls and clone size are as listed in that table; D and trimming were resolved from the DNA. The sample contains 270,000 or so clones, 75% to 90% of them found a single time. About 4.6% of the sample comes from the top ten.

Comments on this clone: Which antigen it targets is not known. There are no base qualities to consult, and no much larger clone falls within one base.

The CDR3 numbers 12 residues from cysteine through phenylalanine. The DNA shown is the 36-base CDR3, in frame from base 1. Trimming takes 4 bases from V and 0 bases from J, and the germline ends sit 4 bases apart. The germline V gene supplies CDR1 SGHTA and CDR2 FQGNSA. Each collaborating institution followed its own protocols to collect whole blood in K2EDTA tubes. For TCRbeta analysis, collaborator samples were shipped as frozen whole blood, as isolated PBMCs, or as DNA extracted from either sample type. The clonotype originates from a man aged 40-55 years with acute or convalescent COVID-19. The rearranged chain carries TRBV7-2 and TRBJ2-7, with no confident D gene call. Sequences were obtained from peripheral blood. CDR3 reads: CASSSYSYEQYF. The bases read TGTGCCAGCAGCTCCTACTCCTACGAGCAGTACTTC.